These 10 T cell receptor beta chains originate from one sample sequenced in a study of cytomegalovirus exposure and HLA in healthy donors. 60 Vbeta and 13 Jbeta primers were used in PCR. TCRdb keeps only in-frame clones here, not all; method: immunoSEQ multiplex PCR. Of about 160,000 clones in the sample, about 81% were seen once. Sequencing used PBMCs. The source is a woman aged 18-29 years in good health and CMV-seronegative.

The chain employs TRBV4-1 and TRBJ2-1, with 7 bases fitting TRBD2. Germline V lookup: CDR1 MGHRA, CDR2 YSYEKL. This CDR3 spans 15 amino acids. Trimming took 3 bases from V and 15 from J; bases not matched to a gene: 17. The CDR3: CASSQQLALPTGGFF. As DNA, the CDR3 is TGCGCCAGCAGCCAGCAACTAGCGTTGCCGACCGGCGGGTTCTTC.

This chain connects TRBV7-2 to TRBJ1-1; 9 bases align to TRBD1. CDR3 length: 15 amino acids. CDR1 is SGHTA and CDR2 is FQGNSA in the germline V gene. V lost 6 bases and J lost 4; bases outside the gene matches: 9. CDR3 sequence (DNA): TGTGCCAGCAGAGCCCAAGGGACAGGGCCCACTGAAGCTTTCTTT. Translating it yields CASRAQGTGPTEAFF.

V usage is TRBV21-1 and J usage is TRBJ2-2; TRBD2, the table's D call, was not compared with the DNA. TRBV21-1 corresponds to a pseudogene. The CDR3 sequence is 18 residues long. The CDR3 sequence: CASSKAWTGGPRAGELFF. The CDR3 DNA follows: TGTGCCAGCAGCAAAGCTTGGACGGGGGGGCCGAGGGCCGGGGAGCTGTTTTTT.

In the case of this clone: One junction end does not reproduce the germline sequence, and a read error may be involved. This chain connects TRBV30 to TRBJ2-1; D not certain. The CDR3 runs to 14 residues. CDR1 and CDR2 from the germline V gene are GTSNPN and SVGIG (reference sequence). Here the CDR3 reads CAWSAVGSYNGQFF. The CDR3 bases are TGTGCCTGGAGCGCTGTGGGCTCCTACAATGGGCAGTTCTTC.

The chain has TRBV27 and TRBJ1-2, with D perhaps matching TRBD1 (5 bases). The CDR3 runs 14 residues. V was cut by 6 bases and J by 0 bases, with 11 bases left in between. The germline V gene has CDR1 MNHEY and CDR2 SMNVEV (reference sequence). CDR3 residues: CASRDATANYGYTF. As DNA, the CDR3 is TGTGCCAGCAGAGATGCGACAGCTAACTATGGCTACACCTTC.

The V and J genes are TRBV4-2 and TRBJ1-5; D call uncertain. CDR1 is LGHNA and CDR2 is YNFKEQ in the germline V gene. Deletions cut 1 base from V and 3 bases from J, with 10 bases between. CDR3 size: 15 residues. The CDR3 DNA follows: TGTGCCAGCAGCCAAGCCCTGGCCCTCAATCAGCCCCAGCATTTT. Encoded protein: CASSQALALNQPQHF.

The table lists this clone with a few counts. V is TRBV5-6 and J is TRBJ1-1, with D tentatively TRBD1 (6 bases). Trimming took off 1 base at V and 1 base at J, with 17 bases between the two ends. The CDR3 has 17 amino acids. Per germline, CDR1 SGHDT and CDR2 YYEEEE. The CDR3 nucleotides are TGTGCCAGCAGCTTGATTGGACAGCCTACTCAGAACACTGAAGCTTTCTTT. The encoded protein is CASSLIGQPTQNTEAFF.

Here the CDR3 DNA reads TGTGCCATCAGTGAGTCGAAAGGACAGGGTCTCTACGAGCAGTACTTC. Its protein is CAISESKGQGLYEQYF. The chain couples TRBV10-3 to TRBJ2-7; 8 bases fit TRBD1. This CDR3 spans 16 amino acids. After removal of 0 bases from V and 3 bases from J, the junction contained 7 bases not matched to a gene. CDR1 and CDR2 from the germline V gene are ENHRY and SYGVKD.

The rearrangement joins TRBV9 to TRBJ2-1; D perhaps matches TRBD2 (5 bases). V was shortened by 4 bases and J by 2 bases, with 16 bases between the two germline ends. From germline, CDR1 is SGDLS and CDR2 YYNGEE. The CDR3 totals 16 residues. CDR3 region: CASSTQGRVAYNEQFF. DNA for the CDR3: TGTGCCAGCAGCACACAAGGGCGGGTAGCCTACAATGAGCAGTTCTTC.

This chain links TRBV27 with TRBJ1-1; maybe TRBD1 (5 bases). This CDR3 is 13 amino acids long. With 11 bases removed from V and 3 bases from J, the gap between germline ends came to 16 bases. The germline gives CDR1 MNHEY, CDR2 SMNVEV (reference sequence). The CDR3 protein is CASHPTGDTEAFF. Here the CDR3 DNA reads TGTGCCTCCCATCCGACGGGGGACACTGAAGCTTTCTTT.